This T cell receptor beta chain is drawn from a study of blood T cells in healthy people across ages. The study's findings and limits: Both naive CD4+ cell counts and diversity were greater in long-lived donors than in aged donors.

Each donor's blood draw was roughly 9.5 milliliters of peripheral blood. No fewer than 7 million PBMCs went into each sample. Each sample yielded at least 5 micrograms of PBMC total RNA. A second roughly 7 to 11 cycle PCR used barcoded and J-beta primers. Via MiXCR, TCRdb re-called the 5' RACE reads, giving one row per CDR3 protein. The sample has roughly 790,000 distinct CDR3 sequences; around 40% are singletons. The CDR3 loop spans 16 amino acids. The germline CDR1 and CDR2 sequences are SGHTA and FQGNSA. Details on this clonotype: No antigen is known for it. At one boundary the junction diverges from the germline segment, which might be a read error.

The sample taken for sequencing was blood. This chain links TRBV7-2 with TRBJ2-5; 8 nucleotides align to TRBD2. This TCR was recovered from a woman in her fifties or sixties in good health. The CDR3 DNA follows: TGTGCCAGCAGCCCCCGAGGTAGCGGGGTACAAGAGACCCAGTATTTC. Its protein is CASSPRGSGVQETQYF.